These 13 T cell receptor beta chains came from one sample sequenced in a study of OX40 agonist ivuxolimab in advanced cancers. The assay was immunoSEQ multiplex PCR, and TCRdb's table has in-frame clones only and misses some. The sample includes tens of thousands of clones, 80% to 90% seen only once; the top ten take about 2%. This specimen was CD4+ or CD8+ T cells sorted from blood, taken in a trial of the OX40 agonist ivuxolimab. These receptors were obtained from an adult with an advanced solid tumor such as melanoma, head and neck, liver or kidney cancer.

The chain employs TRBV4-1 and TRBJ2-7; unclear D gene. Germline V CDR1 and CDR2: MGHRA, YSYEKL. The germline V and J ends were trimmed by 4 bases and 7 bases, with 11 bases remaining between them. This CDR3 contains 12 residues. CDR3 sequence reads: CASSPPLGEQYF. CDR3 in DNA: TGCGCCAGCAGCCCCCCTTTGGGAGAGCAGTACTTC.

The genes are TRBV13 and TRBJ2-7; maybe TRBD2 (6 bases). Germline V gives CDR1 PRHDT, CDR2 FYEKMQ (reference sequence). V was pared by 2 bases and J by 4 bases, with 15 bases between. This CDR3 has 15 amino acids. CDR3 loop: CASSLRWEAGYEQYF. The CDR3 DNA reads TGTGCCAGCAGCTTACGTTGGGAGGCCGGGTACGAGCAGTACTTC. Supplemented by reference TRBV13 and TRBJ2-7, the full variable domain reads AAGVIQSPRHLIKEKRETATLKCYPIPRHDTVYWYQQGPGQDPQFLISFYEKMQSDKGSIPDRFSAQQFSDYHSELNMSSLELGDSALYFCASSLRWEAGYEQYFGPGTRLTVT.

The chain links TRBV7-2 to TRBJ2-7; 10 nucleotides agree with TRBD2. Germline trimming cut 3 bases from V and 3 bases from J; bases unmatched to any gene: 2. The CDR3 is 14 amino acids. The germline gives CDR1 SGHTA, CDR2 FQGNSA. DNA of the CDR3: TGTGCCAGCAGCTTCCTAGCGGGGGTCTACGAGCAGTACTTC. Its translation: CASSFLAGVYEQYF.

V gene TRBV5-4 combines with J gene TRBJ2-5, with 12 bases matching TRBD2. The CDR3 loop spans 18 amino acids. Trimming took 4 bases from V and 7 from J; bases not matched to a gene: 17. Germline-derived CDR1 and CDR2 are SGHNT and YYREEE (reference sequence). The CDR3 DNA reads as TGTGCCAGCAGCCCCTTGCCGGGGACTAGCGGGTCCCGGGGGACCCAGTACTTC. Translating gives CASSPLPGTSGSRGTQYF.

This chain connects TRBV7-2 to TRBJ2-2; 7 nucleotides match TRBD1. CDR1 and CDR2 (germline): SGHTA, FQGNSA. The CDR3 has 14 amino acids. V shed 3 bases, J shed 4 bases, and the junction held 2 bases outside the gene matches. CDR3 region: CASSLTGRTGELFF. The CDR3 DNA follows: TGTGCCAGCAGCTTGACAGGGCGCACCGGGGAGCTGTTTTTT.

CDR3 residues: CASSLGQGLSYNEQFF. As DNA, the CDR3 is TGCGCCAGCAGCTTGGGGCAGGGGTTATCCTACAATGAGCAGTTCTTC. V usage is TRBV5-1 and J usage is TRBJ2-1, with D maybe TRBD1 (6 bases). V lost 0 bases, J lost 1 base, and 11 bases lay in between. Germline V gene data show CDR1 as SGHRS and CDR2 as YFSETQ. The CDR3 has 16 amino acids. The full variable domain, its missing parts supplied by reference TRBV5-1 and TRBJ2-1, is KAGVTQTPRYLIKTRGQQVTLSCSPISGHRSVSWYQQTPGQGLQFLFEYFSETQRNKGNFPGRFSGRQFSNSRSEMNVSTLELGDSALYLCASSLGQGLSYNEQFFGPGTRLTVL.

The chain joins TRBV25-1 to TRBJ2-6, with 8 bases lining up with TRBD1. The CDR3 consists of 17 residues. The V gene end was trimmed by 3 bases and the J gene end by 2 bases; junction bases not matched to a gene: 6. Germline V gene data show CDR1 as MGHDK and CDR2 as SYGVNS. The CDR3 nucleotides read TGTGCCAGCAGTGACACAGGGGGTAACCCTGGGGCCAACGTCCTGACTTTC. Its protein product is CASSDTGGNPGANVLTF.

This chain joins TRBV29-1 and TRBJ1-1; possible D gene TRBD1, 5 bases. CDR1 is SQVTM, CDR2 ANQGSEA, per germline. Trimming removed 7 bases from V and 5 bases from J, with 23 bases in between. This CDR3 spans 15 amino acids. This CDR3 is CSAAPGGAAETEAFF. The CDR3 DNA follows: TGCAGCGCCGCACCCGGAGGGGCTGCGGAAACTGAAGCTTTCTTT.

The CDR3 here is CSGLGASTNEKLFF. The CDR3 bases are TGCAGCGGTTTAGGGGCTTCAACTAATGAAAAACTGTTTTTT. This sequence joins TRBV29-1 and TRBJ1-4; tentatively, D is TRBD1 (5 bases). The CDR3 extends over 14 amino acids. CDR1 is SQVTM and CDR2 is ANQGSEA in the germline V gene. V was cut by 7 bases and J by 0 bases, with 12 bases left in between.

This chain connects TRBV11-1 to TRBJ1-2, with D unclear. Trimming stripped 2 bases from V and 11 bases from J, with 12 bases between. The CDR3 is made up of 12 amino acids. The germline CDR1 and CDR2 sequences are SGHAT and FQDESV (reference sequence). The CDR3 loop reads CASSLNPGGYTF. The CDR3 bases are TGTGCCAGCAGCTTAAACCCGGGAGGGTACACCTTC.

This chain uses TRBV29-1 with TRBJ1-3; D gene ambiguous. There are 11 residues in the CDR3. The V and J ends lost 1 base and 11 bases respectively, with 9 bases between them. Germline V gene sequence: CDR1 SQVTM, CDR2 ANQGSEA. CDR3 loop: CSVEGRTSIYF. The CDR3 nucleotides are TGCAGCGTTGAAGGACGTACTTCCATATATTTT.

The chain is built from TRBV28 and TRBJ2-5; 7 bases map to TRBD2. Per the germline V gene, CDR1 is MDHEN and CDR2 is SYDVKM. V lost 2 bases and J lost 0; bases outside the gene matches: 6. This CDR3 has 16 residues. The CDR3: CASSLQASGYQETQYF. The CDR3 coding sequence is TGTGCCAGCAGTTTACAGGCTAGCGGTTACCAAGAGACCCAGTACTTC. The entire variable domain, with the rest obtained from reference TRBV28 and TRBJ2-5, is as follows: DVKVTQSSRYLVKRTGEKVFLECVQDMDHENMFWYRQDPGLGLRLIYFSYDVKMKEKGDIPEGYSVSREKKERFSLILESASTNQTSMYLCASSLQASGYQETQYFGPGTRLLVL.

The chain employs TRBV6-4 and TRBJ1-5, with 7 positions matching TRBD1. Germline CDR1 is MRHNA and CDR2 is SNTAGT. Trimming took 2 bases from V and 7 from J; bases not matched to a gene: 5. The CDR3 loop spans 14 amino acids. The chain's CDR3 is CASSDEEGAQPQHF. Here the CDR3 DNA reads TGTGCCAGCAGTGACGAGGAGGGGGCCCAGCCCCAGCATTTT.